This T cell receptor (beta chain) was identified in a study of shared clonotypes between healthy human individuals. The CDR3 totals 14 residues. Deletions cut 6 bases from V and 0 bases from J, with 8 bases between. CDR1 SGHDN and CDR2 FVKESK come from the germline V gene. CD8 cells classed as naive were CD45RO-negative and positively selected for CCR7, excluding terminally differentiated effector memory CD45RA+ cells. Repertoires were generated with immunoSEQ multiplex PCR, while TCRdb's copy carries only in-frame clones and drops some. The table shows about 2.1 million clones, with 90% to 95% occurring only once.

V and J are TRBV14 and TRBJ1-4; D unresolved. This TCR was recovered from a man aged 18 to 30 in good health. Some clones in this sample may be carry-over from other donors' samples. The sequencing input was naive CD8+ T cells from PBMCs. CDR3 protein: CASRRTATNEKLFF. The CDR3 DNA reads TGTGCCAGCAGGCGGACCGCAACTAATGAAAAACTGTTTTTT. Supplemented by reference TRBV14 and TRBJ1-4, the full variable domain reads EAGVTQFPSHSVIEKGQTVTLRCDPISGHDNLYWYRRVMGKEIKFLLHFVKESKQDESGMPNNRFLAERTGGTYSTLKVQPAELEDSGVYFCASRRTATNEKLFFGSGTQLSVL.